Reported below is one T cell receptor beta chain. These data come from a study of response to subunit inactivated influenza vaccine. TCRdb redid the calling of the RT-PCR reads with MiXCR, one entry per CDR3 protein. The sample records about 570,000 distinct CDR3 sequences, roughly 10% being singletons. Unmatched junction bases numbered 8, after V lost 0 bases and J lost 10 bases. The CDR3 spans 14 residues. CDR1 is DFQATT, CDR2 SNEGSKA, per germline (reference sequence). The sequenced sample was PBMCs from blood, obtained on the day of vaccination. The rearrangement uses TRBV20-1 and TRBJ2-1; 8 bases are a match to TRBD2. The receptor's source is a man aged 45-65 years who received an inactivated influenza vaccine. CDR3 coding DNA: TGCAGTGCTAGAGATTTCACTAGCGGCGACGAGCAGTTCTTC. This encodes CSARDFTSGDEQFF.